This T cell receptor beta chain was sequenced in a study of siplizumab effects on memory and regulatory T cells. Regarding the study as a whole: Proliferating siplizumab-culture Tregs lacked confirmation of suppressive function. Roughly 75-95% of proliferating clones (CD4+ or CD8+) could not be assigned a naive or memory phenotype.

Assay used: immunoSEQ multiplex PCR; TCRdb lists only in-frame clones, some missing. The sample lists some 96,000 clones, 75% to 95% occurring once. CDR3 size: 11 residues. V lost 6 bases and J lost 11, with 10 bases in between. The germline gives CDR1 SNHLY, CDR2 FYNNEI. With respect to this clone: The antigen is undetermined.

Specimen: CD4+ T cells sorted from blood. The receptor's source is a human donor in good health. The V gene is TRBV2, the J gene TRBJ1-4, with D perhaps TRBD1 (5 bases). This CDR3 is CASRLTVKLFF. The DNA of the CDR3 is TGTGCCAGCAGACTGACAGTGAAACTGTTTTTT. The full variable domain, completed using reference TRBV2 and TRBJ1-4, is EPEVTQTPSHQVTQMGQEVILRCVPISNHLYFYWYRQILGQKVEFLVSFYNNEISEKSEIFDDQFSVERPDGSNFTLKIRSTKLEDSAMYFCASRLTVKLFFGSGTQLSVL.